This is a list of T cell receptor beta chains from one sample in a study of control samples from healthy donors and cancer patients. Method: immunoSEQ multiplex PCR; TCRdb's copy keeps in-frame clones and lacks some. The data contain 15,000 or so clones, approximately 93% of them seen just once; the ten biggest clones take up approximately 15%. Source material: PBMCs. The receptors were sampled from a man of 80 years or more with lung cancer. CDR3s leave out the opening cysteine and the closing phenylalanine or tryptophan.

j_call: TRBJ2-1; v_call: TRBV15; cdr3_aa: ATSTQRGGNEQF
j_call: TRBJ1-1; v_call: TRBV5-4; cdr3_aa: ASSLGQGGTEAF
j_call: TRBJ1-5; v_call: TRBV5-1; cdr3_aa: ASSPSLAGIGEPQH
j_call: TRBJ2-1; v_call: TRBV6-2/TRBV6-3; cdr3_aa: ASSYQGRAEQF
j_call: TRBJ1-1; v_call: TRBV19; cdr3_aa: ASSRVGNTEAF
j_call: TRBJ1-5; v_call: TRBV6-5; cdr3_aa: ATRGGSNQPQH
j_call: TRBJ2-3; v_call: TRBV14; cdr3_aa: ASSQDMGLAGFTDTQY
j_call: TRBJ1-4; v_call: TRBV11-2; cdr3_aa: ASSLNPGATNEKLF
j_call: TRBJ2-2; v_call: TRBV11-3; cdr3_aa: ASSHYQGIPTGELF
j_call: TRBJ2-5; v_call: TRBV19; cdr3_aa: ASSGLAGQETQY
j_call: TRBJ1-4; v_call: TRBV12-5; cdr3_aa: ASGPDRGSNEKLF
j_call: TRBJ1-4; v_call: TRBV28; cdr3_aa: ASSPPGTNEKLF
j_call: TRBJ1-1; v_call: TRBV5-1; cdr3_aa: ASSLGQAEAF
j_call: TRBJ2-5; v_call: TRBV5-1; cdr3_aa: ASSLASSQETQY
j_call: TRBJ1-4; v_call: TRBV27; cdr3_aa: ASSLPQGAAGFNEKLF
j_call: TRBJ1-2; v_call: TRBV6-5; cdr3_aa: ASRRTGQIPYGYT
j_call: TRBJ2-5; v_call: TRBV5-1; cdr3_aa: ASSPRLAGGGETQY
j_call: TRBJ1-1; v_call: TRBV10-3; cdr3_aa: AISDWGQDTEAF
j_call: TRBJ1-2; v_call: TRBV12-5; cdr3_aa: ASRGGGEGYT
j_call: TRBJ1-1; v_call: TRBV10-1; cdr3_aa: ASSGIRQGRGNTEAF
j_call: TRBJ1-2; v_call: TRBV27; cdr3_aa: ASSLAGAGYYGYT
j_call: TRBJ1-4; v_call: TRBV13; cdr3_aa: ASSLGREGEKLF
j_call: TRBJ2-3; v_call: TRBV5-4; cdr3_aa: ASSSGGSTDTQY
j_call: TRBJ1-2; v_call: TRBV24-1; cdr3_aa: ATSDPWQGSGYT
j_call: TRBJ2-1; v_call: TRBV7-3; cdr3_aa: ASRPSGSDSYNEQF
j_call: TRBJ2-5; v_call: TRBV19; cdr3_aa: ASSQSGGLQETQY
j_call: TRBJ1-1; v_call: TRBV29-1; cdr3_aa: SVEELGRANTEAF
j_call: TRBJ2-3; v_call: TRBV13; cdr3_aa: ASSRGGLAGVSSGTDTQY
j_call: TRBJ2-7; v_call: TRBV7-3; cdr3_aa: ASSQGTSGEQY
j_call: TRBJ2-3; v_call: TRBV24-1; cdr3_aa: ATSDPGQGTRTSTDTQY
j_call: TRBJ1-6; v_call: TRBV5-4; cdr3_aa: ASSPGRGSSYNSPLH
j_call: TRBJ1-1; v_call: TRBV20-1; cdr3_aa: SASSGYTEAF
j_call: TRBJ2-1; v_call: TRBV15; cdr3_aa: ATTTDGQANEQF
j_call: TRBJ2-3; v_call: TRBV18; cdr3_aa: ASSAGLGTDTQY